One and the same sample provided the 27 T cell receptor beta chains below, sequenced in a study of T cell responses to AZD1222 COVID-19 vaccine. Clones were read by immunoSEQ multiplex PCR, and TCRdb kept only the in-frame ones, dropping some. Here the sample spans 150,000 to 200,000 clones, approximately 90% being singletons. This specimen consisted of peripheral blood, obtained 28 days after the second AZD1222 dose. These receptors originate from an adult who received the AZD1222 COVID-19 vaccine.

The count of this clone is one. The rearrangement links TRBV2 to TRBJ1-2; unclear D gene. Trimming left V 8 bases short and J 2 bases short, with 12 bases between. The CDR3 runs to 13 residues. Germline-derived CDR1 and CDR2 are SNHLY and FYNNEI. The CDR3 loop is CASLGPMNYGYTF. The CDR3 region has the DNA TGTGCCAGCCTTGGACCGATGAACTATGGCTACACCTTC.

V gene TRBV4-1 combines with J gene TRBJ1-5, with a possible D match to TRBD1 (6 bases). CDR1 is MGHRA, CDR2 YSYEKL, per germline. The CDR3 spans 15 residues. V lost 1 base and J 11 bases, leaving 18 bases between the germline ends. CDR3: CASSQVAGAKGAQHF. The DNA for the CDR3 is TGCGCCAGCAGCCAAGTTGCGGGGGCCAAGGGAGCCCAGCATTTT.

This rearrangement joins TRBV18 to TRBJ2-7; no reliable D call. CDR1 is KGHSH and CDR2 is LQKENI in the germline V gene. The CDR3 runs to 13 residues. Trimming left V 2 bases short and J 3 bases short, with 8 bases between. CDR3 loop: CASSPTSDYEQYF. CDR3 DNA sequence: TGTGCCAGCTCACCAACCTCGGACTACGAGCAGTACTTC.

The rearrangement uses TRBV6-5 and TRBJ1-6; D remains unclear. The germline V gene has CDR1 MNHEY and CDR2 SVGAGI. This CDR3 is 14 amino acids long. Trimming shortened V by 6 bases and J by 6 bases, and 12 bases separated the two germline ends. This CDR3 reads CASRPGLGNSPLHF. DNA for the CDR3: TGTGCCAGCAGACCAGGACTGGGTAATTCACCCCTCCACTTT.

The chain couples TRBV5-1 to TRBJ1-1; tentatively, D is TRBD1 (5 bases). Germline CDR1 reads SGHRS; CDR2 reads YFSETQ. The CDR3 contains 15 residues. Trimming pared 1 base from V and 4 bases from J, leaving 14 bases between. In nucleotides, the CDR3 is TGCGCCAGCAGCTTGAGCGGGGGATTAAGCACTGAAGCTTTCTTT. Translating gives CASSLSGGLSTEAFF.

This clone was recorded only once. The V gene is TRBV29-1, the J gene TRBJ2-7, with D perhaps matching TRBD1 (9 bases). Germline V gene lookup returns CDR1 SQVTM and CDR2 ANQGSEA. The CDR3 length is 16 residues. Trimming removed 1 base at V and 2 bases at J, with 18 bases between. CDR3 nucleotide sequence: TGCAGCGTTGAAGGTAGCGGGACAGGGCGCCCCTACGAGCAGTACTTC. Translation gives CSVEGSGTGRPYEQYF.

The chain recombines TRBV4-2 with TRBJ2-1; 11 nucleotides line up with TRBD2. This CDR3 has 15 amino acids. Germline assignment: CDR1 LGHNA and CDR2 YNFKEQ. V gave up 5 bases and J gave up 3 bases; unmatched junction bases: 3. The CDR3 DNA follows: TGTGCCAGCAGCGGACTAGCGGGCGGCTACAATGAGCAGTTCTTC. It specifies CASSGLAGGYNEQFF.

The J gene is TRBJ1-2, the V gene TRBV5-4; 7 nucleotides agree with TRBD1. Germline loops: CDR1 SGHNT, CDR2 YYREEE (reference sequence). V was pared by 4 bases and J by 2 bases, with 2 bases of the junction left unmatched. This CDR3 contains 13 residues. The CDR3 region has the DNA TGTGCCAGCAGCCCGACAGGGAACTATGGCTACACCTTC. Translated, it gives CASSPTGNYGYTF.

The gene calls are TRBV9 and TRBJ1-6; no definite D call. The V end was cut by 1 base, the J end by 1 base, with 3 bases between. The CDR3 contains 14 residues. Germline CDR1 is SGDLS and CDR2 is YYNGEE. The CDR3 DNA is TGTGCCAGCAGCGTAACGTCCTATAATTCACCCCTCCACTTT. Translated, it gives CASSVTSYNSPLHF.

This chain uses TRBV18 with TRBJ2-1; unclear D gene. Looked up from germline, CDR1 is KGHSH and CDR2 is LQKENI. The CDR3 totals 14 residues. The V end lost 0 bases, the J end lost 0 bases, and 3 bases lay between the germline ends. Written as DNA, the CDR3 is TGTGCCAGCTCACCACCGAGCTCCTACAATGAGCAGTTCTTC. The encoded protein is CASSPPSSYNEQFF.

The chain couples TRBV5-1 to TRBJ1-1; tentatively, D is TRBD1 (5 bases). Germline V gene lookup returns CDR1 SGHRS and CDR2 YFSETQ. This CDR3 has 15 residues. V lost 4 bases, J lost 0 bases, and 13 bases lay in between. The CDR3 spells CASSGAGTVNTEAFF. DNA of the CDR3: TGCGCCAGCAGCGGGGCTGGGACGGTGAACACTGAAGCTTTCTTT.

The rearrangement joins TRBV7-8 to TRBJ1-1; perhaps TRBD1 as D (5 bases). This CDR3 has 13 residues. Between the trimmed V and J ends, which lost 3 bases and 6 bases, there was a span of 11 bases. Germline V gives CDR1 SGHVS, CDR2 FQNEAQ. CDR3 DNA sequence: TGTGCCAGCAGCTTTGGGACTGTGGCTGAAGCTTTCTTT. Translation gives CASSFGTVAEAFF.

This chain joins TRBV19 and TRBJ1-1; TRBD1 matches at 10 bases. Trimming took 4 bases from V and 3 from J; bases not matched to a gene: 5. Germline V gives CDR1 LNHDA, CDR2 SQIVND (reference sequence). The CDR3 spans 15 residues. The CDR3 spells CASSTRTGGDTEAFF. The CDR3 nucleotides are TGTGCCAGTAGTACACGGACAGGGGGGGACACTGAAGCTTTCTTT.

The chain links TRBV5-1 to TRBJ1-3; D call uncertain. Trimming cost V 0 bases and J 0 bases, with 4 bases left between them. This CDR3 is 14 amino acids long. CDR1 is SGHRS and CDR2 is YFSETQ in the germline V gene. CDR3 in DNA: TGCGCCAGCAGCTTGGAGAGCTCTGGAAACACCATATATTTT. Translating gives CASSLESSGNTIYF.

The chain uses TRBV19 and TRBJ2-2; D may be TRBD1 (6 bases). CDR1 LNHDA and CDR2 SQIVND come from the germline V gene (reference sequence). CDR3 length: 16 residues. Deletions cut 2 bases from V and 4 bases from J, with 14 bases between. DNA of the CDR3: TGTGCCAGTAGTATAAGTCGCGACAGGCCCACCGGGGAGCTGTTTTTT. Amino acids: CASSISRDRPTGELFF.

The J gene is TRBJ1-3, the V gene TRBV30; D gene ambiguous. CDR3 length: 11 residues. V was cut by 1 base and J by 9 bases, with 7 bases left in between. Germline CDR1 reads GTSNPN; CDR2 reads SVGIG (reference sequence). The CDR3 DNA sequence: TGTGCCTGGAGTGCCACGGGCACCATATATTTT. Protein: CAWSATGTIYF.

The chain is built from TRBV6-6 and TRBJ1-5; D perhaps matches TRBD1 (5 bases). Trimming shortened V by 8 bases and J by 0 bases, and 11 bases separated the two germline ends. Germline V gene sequence: CDR1 MNHNY, CDR2 SVGAGI (reference sequence). This CDR3 comprises 14 residues. The CDR3 DNA follows: TGTGCCAGCCTAACAGGCTATAGCAATCAGCCCCAGCATTTT. Translating gives CASLTGYSNQPQHF.

This chain joins TRBV29-1 and TRBJ1-1; 7 positions match TRBD1. The germline V gene encodes CDR1 SQVTM and CDR2 ANQGSEA. J gave up 5 bases and V 6 bases, and 12 bases lay outside the gene matches. The CDR3 sequence is 14 residues long. The CDR3 is CSVVVQGRVTEAFF. CDR3 in DNA: TGCAGCGTCGTCGTACAGGGGAGGGTAACTGAAGCTTTCTTT.

The chain has TRBV6-1 and TRBJ2-1; D unclear. Germline CDR1 MNHNS, CDR2 SASEGT. V lost 3 bases and J lost 2, with 5 bases in between. The CDR3 length is 13 residues. For the CDR3, the DNA is TGTGCCAGCAGTGAGGGCACCTACAATGAGCAGTTCTTC. Its protein product is CASSEGTYNEQFF.

The chain links TRBV5-1 to TRBJ1-5; TRBD1 is a possible D gene (5 bases). Germline CDR1 SGHRS, CDR2 YFSETQ. The V and J ends lost 4 bases and 4 bases respectively, with 12 bases between them. This CDR3 has 14 amino acids. The CDR3 region is CASSPGTVNQPQHF. Written as DNA, the CDR3 is TGCGCCAGCAGCCCTGGGACGGTTAATCAGCCCCAGCATTTT.

CDR3 amino acids: CASSPEGAQPQHF. The CDR3 nucleotides read TGTGCCAGCTCACCGGAGGGTGCTCAGCCCCAGCATTTT. The chain carries TRBV18 and TRBJ1-5; no clear D gene. Germline CDR1 KGHSH, CDR2 LQKENI. This CDR3 comprises 13 residues. V shed 3 bases and J shed 6 bases, with 9 bases lying between them. The whole variable domain, remainder taken from reference TRBV18 and TRBJ1-5, is NAGVMQNPRHLVRRRGQEARLRCSPMKGHSHVYWYRQLPEEGLKFMVYLQKENIIDESGMPKERFSAEFPKEGPSILRIQQVVRGDSAAYFCASSPEGAQPQHFGDGTRLSIL.

The rearrangement joins TRBV28 to TRBJ1-2; D is undetermined. V lost 8 bases and J 5 bases, leaving 21 bases between the germline ends. Germline V gene sequence: CDR1 MDHEN, CDR2 SYDVKM. The CDR3 covers 15 residues. As DNA, the CDR3 is TGTGCCAGCGAATTCCCCCCCGGTACAGAATATGGCTACACCTTC. Its protein is CASEFPPGTEYGYTF.

The gene calls are TRBV6-6 and TRBJ1-1, with D possibly being TRBD1 (5 bases). The CDR3 contains 12 residues. V was clipped by 2 bases and J by 6 bases, with 7 bases between them. Germline CDR1 reads MNHNY; CDR2 reads SVGAGI (reference sequence). The CDR3 region has the DNA TGTGCCAGCAGTTACCGGGGACCTGAAGCTTTCTTT. Translation gives CASSYRGPEAFF.

This clone was seen once. The chain joins TRBV7-9 to TRBJ1-1; tentatively, D is TRBD1 (6 bases). Looked up from germline, CDR1 is SEHNR and CDR2 is FQNEAQ (reference sequence). This CDR3 has 16 residues. Trimming cost V 6 bases and J 1 base, with 18 bases left between them. The CDR3 DNA follows: TGTGCCAGCAGAACCCCATCCGGGACAAAGAACACTGAAGCTTTCTTT. This encodes CASRTPSGTKNTEAFF.

The V call is TRBV27, the J call TRBJ1-2; D is unclear. The V and J ends lost 0 bases and 7 bases respectively, with 9 bases between them. In germline, CDR1 is MNHEY, CDR2 SMNVEV (reference sequence). CDR3 length: 13 residues. The CDR3 DNA reads TGTGCCAGCAGTTTATCGGCCGACGGTGGCTACACCTTC. Its translation is CASSLSADGGYTF.

This rearrangement joins TRBV13 to TRBJ1-6; D unclear. The germline gives CDR1 PRHDT, CDR2 FYEKMQ (reference sequence). This CDR3 contains 12 residues. The germline V and J ends were trimmed by 5 bases and 7 bases, with 6 bases remaining between them. CDR3 DNA: TGTGCCAGCAGCCACGGGAATTCACCCCTCCACTTT. This codes for CASSHGNSPLHF.

The J gene is TRBJ2-7, the V gene TRBV7-6, with 10 bases matching TRBD2. The CDR3 covers 17 residues. The V gene end was trimmed by 1 base and the J gene end by 4 bases; junction bases not matched to a gene: 10. Germline CDR1 SGHVS, CDR2 FNYEAQ. The CDR3 loop is CASSLGTASGGGYEQYF. The CDR3 nucleotides are TGTGCCAGCAGCTTAGGGACGGCTAGCGGGGGAGGGTACGAGCAGTACTTC. Variable domain in full (rest from reference TRBV7-6 and TRBJ2-7): GAGVSQSPRYKVTKRGQDVALRCDPISGHVSLYWYRQALGQGPEFLTYFNYEAQQDKSGLPNDRFSAERPEGSISTLTIQRTEQRDSAMYRCASSLGTASGGGYEQYFGPGTRLTVT.